The table lists the clone carrying this TCR beta chain with many counts. Its specificity is unknown. This record belongs to a study of T cell repertoires in cytomegalovirus infection. For the study at large: The public TCR beta signatures pointed to both CMV infection and matching HLA type.

General study points: Cumulative public TCR beta family frequency identified CMV carriers with the relevant HLA. What dominated the ex vivo response were HLA-C-restricted CMV-specific TCR beta clonotypes.

One entry per CDR3 protein results from TCRdb running MiXCR on the reads. The sample holds 450,000 to 600,000 distinct CDR3 sequences, about 11% seen once. V was pared by 5 bases and J by 0 bases, with 7 bases between. The germline CDR1 and CDR2 sequences are MDHEN and SYDVKM. This CDR3 has 14 residues. This chain links TRBV28 with TRBJ2-2, with D tentatively TRBD2 (5 bases). The source of this sequence is a human donor in good health (CMV status not recorded). Some clones in this sample may be carry-over from other donors' samples. The sample comprised PBMCs. CDR3 protein: CASSGGSNTGELFF. The CDR3 DNA reads as TGTGCCAGCAGTGGCGGGTCGAACACCGGGGAGCTGTTTTTT.